This T cell receptor beta chain was recorded in a study of identical twins. Study conclusions and caveats: Out-of-frame beta chain sequences displayed weaker excess sharing between twins. Cord blood beta clonotypes that were abundant carried fewer insertions, and memory repertoires showed no such trend. Modeled out-of-frame TCR alpha sharing in monozygotic twins fell below observed levels.

Via MiXCR, TCRdb re-called the 5' RACE reads, giving one row per CDR3 protein. The data hold some 1,600,000 distinct CDR3 sequences, with around a third observed a single time. This clonotype appeared a few times. Its target is not known. There are 16 residues in the CDR3. The V gene end was trimmed by 5 bases and the J gene end by 6 bases; junction bases not matched to a gene: 9. The TCR sequence derives from a newborn girl in good health. The material sequenced was cord blood. The V gene is TRBV12-3 or TRBV12-4, the J gene TRBJ2-1; 11 bases are shared with TRBD2. This chain's CDR3 is CASSDLTSGRTNEQFF. The CDR3 bases are TGTGCCAGCAGTGATTTAACTAGCGGGAGAACCAATGAGCAGTTCTTC.